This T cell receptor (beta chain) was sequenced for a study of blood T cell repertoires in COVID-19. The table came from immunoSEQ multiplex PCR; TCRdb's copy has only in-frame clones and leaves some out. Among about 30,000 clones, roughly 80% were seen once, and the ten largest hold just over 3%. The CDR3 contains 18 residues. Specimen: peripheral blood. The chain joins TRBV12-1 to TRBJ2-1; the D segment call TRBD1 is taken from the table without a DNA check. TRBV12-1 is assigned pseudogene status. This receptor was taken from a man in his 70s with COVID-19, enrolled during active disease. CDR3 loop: CASSTDHVQGRALNEQFF. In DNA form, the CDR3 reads TGTGCCAGCAGTACCGACCATGTACAGGGTAGGGCCCTGAATGAGCAGTTCTTC.